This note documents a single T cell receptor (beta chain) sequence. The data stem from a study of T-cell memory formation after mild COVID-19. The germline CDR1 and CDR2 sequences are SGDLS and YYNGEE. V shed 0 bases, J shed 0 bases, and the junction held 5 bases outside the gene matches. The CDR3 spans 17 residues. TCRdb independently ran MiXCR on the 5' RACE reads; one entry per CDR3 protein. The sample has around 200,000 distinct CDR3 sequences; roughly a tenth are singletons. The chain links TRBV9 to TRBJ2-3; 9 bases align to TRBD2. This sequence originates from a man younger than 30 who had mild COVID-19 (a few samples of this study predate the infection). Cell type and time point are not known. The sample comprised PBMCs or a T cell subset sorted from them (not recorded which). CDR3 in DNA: TGTGCCAGCAGCGTAGGGGCGGGGGGGGCTAGCACAGATACGCAGTATTTT. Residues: CASSVGAGGASTDTQYF.